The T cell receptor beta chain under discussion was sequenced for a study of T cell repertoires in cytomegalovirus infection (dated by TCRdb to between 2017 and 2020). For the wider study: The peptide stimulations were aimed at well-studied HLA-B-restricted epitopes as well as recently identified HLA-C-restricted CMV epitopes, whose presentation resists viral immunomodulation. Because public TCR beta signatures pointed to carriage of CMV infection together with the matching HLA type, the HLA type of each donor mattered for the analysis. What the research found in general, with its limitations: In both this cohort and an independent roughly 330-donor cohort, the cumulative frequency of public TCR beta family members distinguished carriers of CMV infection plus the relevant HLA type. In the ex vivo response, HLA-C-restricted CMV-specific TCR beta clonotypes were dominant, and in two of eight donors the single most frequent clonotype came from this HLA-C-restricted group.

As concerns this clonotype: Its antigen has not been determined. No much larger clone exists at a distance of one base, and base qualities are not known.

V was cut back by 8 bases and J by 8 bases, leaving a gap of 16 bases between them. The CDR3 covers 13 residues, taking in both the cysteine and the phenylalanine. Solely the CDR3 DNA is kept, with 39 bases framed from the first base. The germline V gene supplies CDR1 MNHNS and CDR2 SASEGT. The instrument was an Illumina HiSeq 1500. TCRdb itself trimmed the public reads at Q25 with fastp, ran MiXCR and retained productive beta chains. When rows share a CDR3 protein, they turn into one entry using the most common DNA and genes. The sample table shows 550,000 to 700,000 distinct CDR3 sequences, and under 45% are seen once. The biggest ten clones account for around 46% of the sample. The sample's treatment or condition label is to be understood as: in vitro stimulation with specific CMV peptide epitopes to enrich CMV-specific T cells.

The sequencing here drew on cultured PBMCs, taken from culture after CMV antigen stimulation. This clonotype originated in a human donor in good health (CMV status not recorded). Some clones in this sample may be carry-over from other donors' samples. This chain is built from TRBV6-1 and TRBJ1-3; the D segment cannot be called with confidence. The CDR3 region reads CASRKSVRDTIYF. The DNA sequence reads TGTGCCAGCCGAAAATCTGTCCGGGACACCATATATTTT.